The 14 T cell receptor beta chains in this list originate from one sample, sequenced in a study of response to subunit inactivated influenza vaccine. MiXCR was run by TCRdb on the RT-PCR reads, yielding one entry per CDR3 protein. The data show 700,000 to 900,000 distinct CDR3 sequences, 21% seen once. Sequenced here: PBMCs from blood, sampled 4 to 6 days after vaccination. These receptors were obtained from a man aged 45 to 65 who received an inactivated influenza vaccine.

This clonotype came up a few times. The genes are TRBV12-3 or TRBV12-4 and TRBJ1-1; D may be TRBD1 (5 bases). The CDR3 totals 15 residues. V was trimmed by 6 bases and J by 1 base, leaving 15 bases between them. CDR3 nucleotides: TGTGCCAGCAGCCAACCAGGGCGGCCGAACACTGAAGCTTTCTTT. Translation: CASSQPGRPNTEAFF.

Only a few counts were recorded for this clonotype. CDR3 sequence reads: CASSAPAGTSGRYNEQFF. The CDR3 region has the DNA TGTGCCAGCAGCGCGCCGGCCGGGACTAGCGGGAGGTACAATGAGCAGTTCTTC. The chain is built from TRBV11-2 and TRBJ2-1, with 15 nucleotides matching TRBD2. CDR1 is SGHAT, CDR2 FQNNGV, per germline. V lost 5 bases, J lost 4 bases, and 9 bases stayed unmatched. The CDR3 totals 18 residues.

The sample holds a few counts of this clonotype. The CDR3 DNA follows: TGCGCCAGCAGCCAAGATTCTACGGGAGTCCGCGATGAGCAGTTCTTC. Translation gives CASSQDSTGVRDEQFF. The genes are TRBV4-1 and TRBJ2-1, with a possible D match to TRBD2 (6 bases). Trimming removed 0 bases from V and 8 bases from J, with 17 bases in between. From germline, CDR1 is MGHRA and CDR2 YSYEKL. The CDR3 sequence is 16 residues long.

The chain carries TRBV20-1 and TRBJ2-7; 9 bases are shared with TRBD2. The junction had 4 bases not matched to a gene; V was cut back by 0 bases and J by 4 bases. CDR1 and CDR2 (germline): DFQATT, SNEGSKA (reference sequence). CDR3 length equals 14 residues. CDR3 residues: CSARETSGLYEQYF. DNA of the CDR3: TGCAGTGCTAGAGAGACTAGCGGCCTTTACGAGCAGTACTTC.

This clonotype turned up a few times. The J gene is TRBJ2-5, the V gene TRBV20-1; 10 bases agree with TRBD2. CDR1 is DFQATT and CDR2 is SNEGSKA in the germline V gene (reference sequence). The CDR3 sequence is 16 residues long. After removal of 2 bases from V and 2 bases from J, the junction contained 8 bases not matched to a gene. The CDR3 protein is CSARPQGLAWQETQYF. The CDR3 DNA sequence: TGCAGTGCTAGACCCCAGGGACTAGCGTGGCAAGAGACCCAGTACTTC.

This clonotype was observed at least ten times. The J gene is TRBJ2-2, the V gene TRBV5-1; D unresolved. CDR3 length: 15 amino acids. Looked up from germline, CDR1 is SGHRS and CDR2 is YFSETQ. V lost 1 base and J lost 0, with 7 bases in between. CDR3 sequence (DNA): TGCGCCAGCAGCTTGCGACTCACGAACACCGGGGAGCTGTTTTTT. Amino acid sequence: CASSLRLTNTGELFF.

The V call is TRBV7-9, the J call TRBJ1-2, with 10 bases that match TRBD1. Germline V CDR1 and CDR2: SEHNR, FQNEAQ (reference sequence). The CDR3 contains 17 residues. J gave up 4 bases and V 5 bases, and 13 bases lay outside the gene matches. The CDR3 region is CASSAGQGTPGAYGYTF. The CDR3 nucleotides are TGTGCCAGCAGCGCGGGACAGGGGACCCCTGGAGCCTATGGCTACACCTTC.

This clonotype was seen repeatedly, ten times or more. This chain joins TRBV20-1 and TRBJ2-7; D uncertain. Germline values: CDR1 DFQATT, CDR2 SNEGSKA (reference sequence). The length of the CDR3 is 14 residues. V shed 0 bases and J shed 3 bases, with 12 bases lying between them. The CDR3: CSARDLRGLYEQYF. Written as DNA, the CDR3 is TGCAGTGCTAGAGATCTCCGTGGCCTCTACGAGCAGTACTTC.

This clonotype showed up just a few times. The chain has TRBV10-2 and TRBJ1-5; a possible D gene is TRBD1 (5 bases). This CDR3 comprises 14 residues. V was trimmed by 4 bases and J by 3 bases, leaving 10 bases between them. Germline V gene sequence: CDR1 WSHSY, CDR2 SAAADI. The DNA of the CDR3 is TGCGCCAGCAGTGGTTCAGGGTACAATCAGCCCCAGCATTTT. This codes for CASSGSGYNQPQHF.

The chain has TRBV5-1 and TRBJ2-7, with 7 positions matching TRBD2. Germline V CDR1 and CDR2: SGHRS, YFSETQ. The CDR3 covers 16 residues. Trimming removed 0 bases from V and 2 bases from J; junction bases left unmatched: 8. The CDR3 DNA sequence: TGCGCCAGCAGCTTGGAGATCCGGGGGGAGGCCTACGAGCAGTACTTC. Protein product: CASSLEIRGEAYEQYF.

This clonotype turned up a few times. This rearrangement joins TRBV4-2 to TRBJ2-5, with 7 bases fitting TRBD2. Losses at the gene ends were 0 bases for V and 5 bases for J; bases not matched to a gene: 9. Germline V lookup: CDR1 LGHNA, CDR2 YNFKEQ. This CDR3 is 16 amino acids long. Here the CDR3 reads CASSQDRREMFETQYF. DNA for the CDR3: TGTGCCAGCAGCCAAGATCGGCGGGAGATGTTTGAGACCCAGTACTTC.

The table lists this clonotype with a few counts. The V and J genes are TRBV2 and TRBJ1-5; D is perhaps TRBD1 (6 bases). The CDR3 runs to 14 residues. V lost 4 bases to trimming and J lost 3 bases, with 10 bases between them. CDR1 and CDR2 from the germline V gene are SNHLY and FYNNEI. The DNA for the CDR3 is TGTGCCAGCAGTGGGACAGACACCAATCAGCCCCAGCATTTT. Its translation is CASSGTDTNQPQHF.

This clonotype is a singleton in its sample. The rearrangement joins TRBV9 to TRBJ2-3; D ambiguous. This CDR3 contains 15 residues. Per the germline V gene, CDR1 is SGDLS and CDR2 is YYNGEE. V lost 0 bases and J 2 bases, leaving 10 bases between the germline ends. CDR3 sequence reads: CASSVAGYDTDTQYF. As DNA, the CDR3 is TGTGCCAGCAGCGTAGCCGGATACGACACAGATACGCAGTATTTT.

This clonotype has more than one count but fewer than ten. The chain combines TRBV7-2 with TRBJ2-5; D uncertain. CDR3 length equals 13 residues. Trimming removed 5 bases from V and 4 bases from J, with 11 bases in between. The germline V gene has CDR1 SGHTA and CDR2 FQGNSA. Here the CDR3 reads CASSRASPETQYF. Written as DNA, the CDR3 is TGTGCCAGCAGCCGGGCATCGCCAGAGACCCAGTACTTC. Variable domain in full (rest from reference TRBV7-2 and TRBJ2-5): GAGVSQSPSNKVTEKGKDVELRCDPISGHTALYWYRQSLGQGLEFLIYFQGNSAPDKSGLPSDRFSAERTGGSVSTLTIQRTQQEDSAVYLCASSRASPETQYFGPGTRLLVL.